One and the same sample provided the 27 T cell receptor beta chains below, sequenced in a study of cytomegalovirus exposure and HLA in healthy donors. Primers for the PCR totalled 60 Vbeta and 13 Jbeta. Sequenced by immunoSEQ multiplex PCR; TCRdb stores in-frame clones only, minus some. Among 85,000 to 100,000 clones listed, about 60% were seen once. The sequencing input was PBMCs. The receptors shown here come from a young woman in good health and CMV-seronegative.

V usage is TRBV10-3 and J usage is TRBJ1-4; D remains unclear. V lost 8 bases to trimming and J lost 6 bases, with 13 bases between them. Germline V gene lookup returns CDR1 ENHRY and CDR2 SYGVKD. The CDR3 length is 13 residues. The CDR3 coding sequence is TGTGCCATCTCTCCCGGTCGGGATGAAAAACTGTTTTTT. Amino acids: CAISPGRDEKLFF.

The chain links TRBV25-1 to TRBJ1-1; D call uncertain. Germline V gene lookup returns CDR1 MGHDK and CDR2 SYGVNS. V lost 3 bases, J lost 1 base, and 9 bases lay in between. The CDR3 consists of 14 residues. As DNA, the CDR3 is TGTGCCAGCAGTGAGGTGGGCAGGAACACTGAAGCTTTCTTT. Its translation: CASSEVGRNTEAFF.

The chain is built from TRBV28 and TRBJ1-2, with 7 bases lining up with TRBD1. Germline V gives CDR1 MDHEN, CDR2 SYDVKM. J lost 4 bases, V lost 3 bases, and 8 bases had no gene match. The CDR3 contains 15 residues. DNA of the CDR3: TGTGCCAGCAGTTTTCTCCCGGCAGGGGGCTATGGCTACACCTTC. This sequence encodes CASSFLPAGGYGYTF.

This clone is large. The chain uses TRBV5-6 and TRBJ2-4, with a tentative D call TRBD1 (5 bases). CDR1 and CDR2 from the germline V gene are SGHDT and YYEEEE. This CDR3 is built from 14 residues. Trimming stripped 7 bases from V and 7 bases from J, with 18 bases between. Written as DNA, the CDR3 is TGTGCCAGCCGCGCTTGGAAGGGGAAGAACATTCAGTACTTC. Amino acids: CASRAWKGKNIQYF.

This clone has more than one count but fewer than ten. Other DNA sequences within the sample encode an identical CDR3. The chain couples TRBV28 to TRBJ1-2, with a weak D call TRBD1 (5 bases). V lost 1 base and J 8 bases, leaving 8 bases between the germline ends. The germline CDR1 and CDR2 sequences are MDHEN and SYDVKM. This CDR3 is built from 12 residues. The CDR3 region has the DNA TGTGCCAGCAGTTTATCAGGGTACGGCTACACCTTC. Protein: CASSLSGYGYTF.

J is TRBJ2-2 and V is TRBV5-1; 7 nucleotides align to TRBD2. J gave up 6 bases and V 6 bases, and 5 bases lay outside the gene matches. The length of the CDR3 is 13 residues. Germline V gene data show CDR1 as SGHRS and CDR2 as YFSETQ. The CDR3 protein is CASTRGSAGELFF. CDR3 DNA: TGCGCCAGCACTCGCGGGAGCGCCGGGGAGCTGTTTTTT.

This chain uses TRBV10-3 with TRBJ1-2; D is possibly TRBD1 (5 bases). CDR3 length: 16 amino acids. Trimming took off 0 bases at V and 4 bases at J, with 15 bases between the two ends. Germline values: CDR1 ENHRY, CDR2 SYGVKD. The CDR3 DNA reads TGTGCCATCAGTGAGTCTAGAGTGGGGCCCCTCTATGGCTACACCTTC. It is translated as CAISESRVGPLYGYTF.

This chain connects TRBV11-2 to TRBJ1-2; 8 bases are a match to TRBD1. Germline CDR1 and CDR2: SGHAT and FQNNGV. With V trimmed by 1 base and J by 8 bases, 6 bases remained unmatched. This CDR3 is built from 14 residues. CDR3 nucleotides: TGTGCCAGCAGCTTAGGGCAGGGGGCGCGCGGCTACACCTTC. Translation: CASSLGQGARGYTF.

This chain joins TRBV7-9 and TRBJ2-5; no firm D call. The CDR3 is 13 residues long. CDR1 SEHNR and CDR2 FQNEAQ come from the germline V gene (reference sequence). Trimming removed 3 bases at V and 3 bases at J, with 8 bases between. The CDR3 is CASSFREKETQYF. CDR3 coding DNA: TGTGCCAGCAGCTTTAGAGAGAAAGAGACCCAGTACTTC.

This clone was detected only a few times. The V call is TRBV28, the J call TRBJ2-3; D is ambiguous. Germline CDR1 and CDR2: MDHEN and SYDVKM. The V end was cut by 4 bases, the J end by 4 bases, with 9 bases between. This CDR3 has 13 residues. CDR3 region: CASSSLSPDTQYF. The CDR3 nucleotides are TGTGCCAGCAGTTCCCTAAGCCCAGATACGCAGTATTTT.

The chain recombines TRBV5-1 with TRBJ1-2, with D unclear. This CDR3 has 14 residues. V lost 0 bases to trimming and J lost 2 bases, with 8 bases between them. CDR1 and CDR2 (germline): SGHRS, YFSETQ. The CDR3 protein is CASSLEWRNYGYTF. The CDR3 DNA follows: TGCGCCAGCAGCTTGGAATGGCGGAACTATGGCTACACCTTC.

This clone was recorded a few times. V usage is TRBV6-4 and J usage is TRBJ2-3; no clear D gene. Germline V gene sequence: CDR1 MRHNA, CDR2 SNTAGT. This CDR3 is 11 amino acids long. V was pared by 3 bases and J by 6 bases, with 4 bases between. CDR3 DNA: TGTGCCAGCAGTGAGAGGGATACGCAGTATTTT. It specifies CASSERDTQYF.

V and J are TRBV29-1 and TRBJ2-7; 13 nucleotides agree with TRBD2. CDR1 is SQVTM, CDR2 ANQGSEA, per germline. The CDR3 runs to 15 residues. J was trimmed by 5 bases and V by 3 bases; bases with no gene match: 7. The CDR3 nucleotides read TGCAGCGTTGATTCCGGACTAGCGGGAGAGAACGAGCAGTACTTC. Protein product: CSVDSGLAGENEQYF.

This clone has only a few counts. The chain links TRBV7-2 to TRBJ1-2; D possibly corresponds to TRBD1 (5 bases). With 5 bases removed from V and 7 bases from J, the gap between germline ends came to 17 bases. The germline V gene encodes CDR1 SGHTA and CDR2 FQGNSA. The CDR3 consists of 14 residues. CDR3 amino acids: CASSQRGRALGYTF. Here the CDR3 DNA reads TGTGCCAGCAGCCAAAGGGGTAGGGCGCTTGGCTACACCTTC.

The chain couples TRBV15 to TRBJ2-6, with D hard to call. Germline V gene lookup returns CDR1 LNHNV and CDR2 YYDKDF (reference sequence). V lost 0 bases to trimming and J lost 4 bases, with 10 bases between them. The CDR3 runs 16 residues. CDR3 DNA: TGTGCCACCAGCAGAGATCGGAGAGCGGGGGCCAACGTCCTGACTTTC. It is translated as CATSRDRRAGANVLTF.

The V call is TRBV9, the J call TRBJ2-1; the D is unclear. The CDR3 consists of 10 residues. CDR1 SGDLS and CDR2 YYNGEE come from the germline V gene. Trimming removed 10 bases at V and 7 bases at J, with 9 bases between. The CDR3 nucleotides read TGTGCCGTATTAGAGAATGAGCAGTTCTTC. Its protein is CAVLENEQFF.

The chain uses TRBV6-5 and TRBJ2-3; perhaps TRBD1 as D (5 bases). Trimming removed 6 bases from V and 6 bases from J, with 10 bases in between. The CDR3 runs to 12 residues. Per the germline V gene, CDR1 is MNHEY and CDR2 is SVGAGI. CDR3 bases: TGTGCCAGCAGGACACCAGGGGATACGCAGTATTTT. Its translation is CASRTPGDTQYF.

In the case of this clone: Distinct nucleotide sequences in the sample also encode this CDR3. The rearrangement uses TRBV2 and TRBJ1-1; tentatively, D is TRBD1 (6 bases). This CDR3 comprises 12 residues. Looked up from germline, CDR1 is SNHLY and CDR2 is FYNNEI. Trimming took 8 bases from V and 2 from J, leaving 9 bases between them. The CDR3 DNA is TGTGCCAGCTCGGACAGTAACACTGAAGCTTTCTTT. As protein: CASSDSNTEAFF.

This chain connects TRBV4-1 to TRBJ2-3; a weak D match, TRBD1 (6 bases). Between the trimmed V and J ends, which lost 1 base and 2 bases, there was a span of 10 bases. Germline V gene sequence: CDR1 MGHRA, CDR2 YSYEKL. The CDR3 has 15 amino acids. CDR3 in amino acids: CASSQAQGHTDTQYF. The CDR3 bases are TGCGCCAGCAGCCAAGCCCAGGGACACACAGATACGCAGTATTTT.

This chain connects TRBV18 to TRBJ1-2, with D hard to call. The CDR3 is 13 amino acids. Per the germline V gene, CDR1 is KGHSH and CDR2 is LQKENI. V lost 2 bases and J lost 9, with 13 bases in between. In nucleotides, the CDR3 is TGTGCCAGCTCACCAACGTCGGGTTTTCGCTACACCTTC. Its translation: CASSPTSGFRYTF.

This clone was counted only a few times. The chain joins TRBV28 to TRBJ2-7, with a weak D call TRBD2 (5 bases). The CDR3 length is 13 residues. Trimming left V 5 bases short and J 5 bases short, with 13 bases between. CDR1 and CDR2 (germline): MDHEN, SYDVKM. CDR3 region: CASSPPVGNEQYF. The CDR3 DNA reads TGTGCCAGCAGTCCCCCTGTCGGGAACGAGCAGTACTTC.

This clone has just a few counts. The J gene is TRBJ2-7, the V gene TRBV30; possible D gene TRBD1, 6 bases. The V gene's germline CDR1 is GTSNPN and CDR2 SVGIG (reference sequence). Trimming took 0 bases from V and 1 from J, leaving 16 bases between them. The CDR3 runs 16 residues. CDR3 DNA: TGTGCCTGGAGTGTCCTCCCCCCCGGGACATCCTACGAGCAGTACTTC. It encodes CAWSVLPPGTSYEQYF.

The V and J genes are TRBV28 and TRBJ1-5, with 7 nucleotides matching TRBD1. The CDR3 has 13 residues. Germline CDR1 and CDR2: MDHEN and SYDVKM. V lost 7 bases and J lost 4; bases outside the gene matches: 4. In DNA, the CDR3 is TGTGCCAGCAATAAACAGGGGAATCAGCCCCAGCATTTT. This codes for CASNKQGNQPQHF.

The gene calls are TRBV5-1 and TRBJ2-3; a weak D match, TRBD2 (5 bases). Trimming pared 3 bases from V and 5 bases from J, leaving 10 bases between. This CDR3 is built from 13 residues. Per germline, CDR1 SGHRS and CDR2 YFSETQ. CDR3 amino acids: CASSWRTEDTQYF. DNA of the CDR3: TGCGCCAGCAGCTGGAGGACGGAAGATACGCAGTATTTT.

This clone turned up a few times. The chain uses TRBV7-6 and TRBJ1-2; possibly TRBD1 for D (6 bases). V lost 5 bases, J lost 4 bases, and 14 bases lay in between. The CDR3 spans 14 residues. The V gene's germline CDR1 is SGHVS and CDR2 FNYEAQ. The CDR3 sequence: CASSGYRDSYGYTF. CDR3 nucleotides: TGTGCCAGCAGCGGCTACAGGGATTCCTATGGCTACACCTTC.

The rearrangement links TRBV15 to TRBJ1-5; the match to TRBD1 covers 10 bases. The germline gives CDR1 LNHNV, CDR2 YYDKDF (reference sequence). The CDR3 totals 15 residues. V was clipped by 1 base and J by 6 bases; unmatched bases: 3. CDR3: CATSRGGQGTQPQHF. The CDR3 nucleotides read TGTGCCACCAGCAGAGGGGGACAGGGGACTCAGCCCCAGCATTTT.

This chain connects TRBV15 to TRBJ2-5, with TRBD1 matching 7 bases. The J call is doubtful: the DNA matches TRBJ2-7 better. The CDR3 extends over 15 amino acids. CDR1 and CDR2 (germline): LNHNV, YYDKDF (reference sequence). Here the CDR3 reads CATSRGGTVSYEQYF. CDR3 bases: TGTGCCACCAGCAGAGGAGGGACAGTCTCCTACGAGCAGTACTTC.